This T cell receptor beta chain came from a study of cytomegalovirus exposure and HLA in healthy donors. Study-level information: There were 65 million to 85 million unique TCRs (from HLA-typed donors) in an early data release.

Of note for this clone: Its specificity is unknown.

PCR employed 60 Vbeta and 13 Jbeta primers. Profiled with immunoSEQ multiplex PCR; TCRdb holds only in-frame clones, not every one. The sample shows tens of thousands of clones, roughly 78% of them seen only once. Findings of the study overall: A highly shared variant cluster was judged a likely technical artifact. Approximately 160 TCR beta chains were listed as cytomegalovirus-associated. Follow-up analysis found HLA locus-dependent TCR association rates, highest for DRB1 and lowest for HLA-C.

V gave up 0 bases and J gave up 3 bases, with 10 bases separating them. Germline CDR1 is SGDLS and CDR2 is YYNGEE. This CDR3 has 14 amino acids. Sample: PBMCs. The TCR comes from a man under 40 in good health and CMV-seronegative. The gene calls are TRBV9 and TRBJ2-7; D perhaps matches TRBD2 (5 bases). Here the CDR3 reads CASSVDPDYYEQYF. CDR3 in DNA: TGTGCCAGCAGCGTAGATCCAGACTACTACGAGCAGTACTTC. Full variable domain (remainder filled in from reference TRBV9 and TRBJ2-7): DSGVTQTPKHLITATGQRVTLRCSPRSGDLSVYWYQQSLDQGLQFLIQYYNGEERAKGNILERFSAQQFPDLHSELNLSSLELGDSALYFCASSVDPDYYEQYFGPGTRLTVT.